A selection of T cell receptor beta chains follows, all from one sample in a study of blood T cell repertoires in COVID-19. Some clones are missing from TCRdb's copy, which holds only in-frame ones; the method was immunoSEQ multiplex PCR. The table records about 360,000 clones, around 83% of them present only once. Sequencing used peripheral blood. The receptors were gathered from a man aged 25 to 40 with active or convalescent COVID-19. CDR3s include the opening cysteine and the closing phenylalanine or tryptophan. The order of the fields is D gene, J gene, clone size, V gene, CDR3 protein, CDR3 DNA. D genes are given only for firm matches. Size is stated for part of the rows, as once, few or many counts, or as a class when the clone is expanded.

D: TRBD1
J: TRBJ1-2
size: NA
V: TRBV6-2/TRBV6-3
CDR3: CASSYGAGGDYGYTF
DNA: TGTGCCAGCAGTTACGGCGCAGGGGGCGACTATGGCTACACCTTC

D: TRBD1
J: TRBJ2-5
size: NA
V: TRBV9
CDR3: CASSVAGTGEETQYF
DNA: TGTGCCAGCAGCGTGGCCGGGACAGGGGAAGAGACCCAGTACTTC

D: NA
J: TRBJ2-7
size: NA
V: TRBV28
CDR3: CATRSYEQYF
DNA: TGTGCCACCCGGAGCTACGAGCAGTACTTC

D: NA
J: TRBJ2-5
size: NA
V: TRBV20-1
CDR3: CSASGGGGKETQYF
DNA: TGCAGTGCTAGTGGGGGAGGAGGGAAAGAGACCCAGTACTTC

D: NA
J: TRBJ2-3
size: NA
V: TRBV11-3
CDR3: CASSSRSGRRPDTQYF
DNA: TGTGCCAGCAGCTCCCGGAGCGGCCGGAGGCCAGATACGCAGTATTTT

D: NA
J: TRBJ2-2
size: NA
V: TRBV3-1/TRBV3-2
CDR3: CASSLQVGVTGELFF
DNA: TGTGCCAGCAGCCTCCAGGTCGGGGTCACCGGGGAGCTGTTTTTT

D: TRBD2
J: TRBJ2-1
size: NA
V: TRBV4-1
CDR3: CASSQEPSGSEQFF
DNA: TGCGCCAGCAGCCAAGAACCTAGCGGGAGTGAGCAGTTCTTC

D: NA
J: TRBJ2-7
size: NA
V: TRBV5-1
CDR3: CASSLGTALTYEQYF
DNA: TGCGCCAGCAGCTTGGGAACAGCCCTAACCTACGAGCAGTACTTC

D: TRBD1
J: TRBJ1-2
size: NA
V: TRBV28
CDR3: CAIDDRGGNGYTF
DNA: TGTGCCATCGATGACAGGGGAGGGAATGGCTACACCTTC

D: NA
J: TRBJ2-1
size: NA
V: TRBV28
CDR3: CASSLRTATGNEQFF
DNA: TGTGCCAGCAGTTTAAGGACAGCTACCGGGAATGAGCAGTTCTTC

D: NA
J: TRBJ2-5
size: NA
V: TRBV11-2
CDR3: CASSQGETQYF
DNA: TGTGCCAGCAGCCAGGGGGAGACCCAGTACTTC

D: NA
J: TRBJ2-5
size: NA
V: TRBV7-2
CDR3: CASSPLTGTFQETQYF
DNA: TGTGCCAGCAGCCCTCTCACCGGGACATTCCAAGAGACCCAGTACTTC

D: TRBD1
J: TRBJ1-3
size: NA
V: TRBV6-5
CDR3: CASSSTGGSGNTIYF
DNA: TGTGCCAGCAGTTCCACAGGGGGAAGCGGAAACACCATATATTTT

D: TRBD1
J: TRBJ2-2
size: NA
V: TRBV2
CDR3: CASSTPQGDPTGELFF
DNA: TGTGCCAGCAGTACCCCACAGGGGGATCCAACCGGGGAGCTGTTTTTT

D: NA
J: TRBJ2-7
size: NA
V: TRBV27
CDR3: CASSLRGGEQYF
DNA: TGTGCCAGCAGTTTAAGGGGAGGCGAGCAGTACTTC

D: NA
J: TRBJ2-7
size: NA
V: TRBV5-5
CDR3: CASSTTGSTYEQYF
DNA: TGTGCCAGCAGTACGACAGGTTCCACCTACGAGCAGTACTTC

D: TRBD1
J: TRBJ1-2
size: NA
V: TRBV2
CDR3: CASRDGDRVGYTF
DNA: TGTGCCAGCAGGGACGGGGACAGGGTTGGCTACACCTTC

D: TRBD2
J: TRBJ2-1
size: few
V: TRBV13
CDR3: CASSFSGLAGRGLNEQFF
DNA: TGTGCCAGCAGCTTCTCGGGACTAGCGGGCCGAGGGCTCAATGAGCAGTTCTTC

D: TRBD2
J: TRBJ2-1
size: NA
V: TRBV3-1/TRBV3-2
CDR3: CASSPWTSGAYSYNEQFF
DNA: TGTGCCAGCAGCCCATGGACTAGCGGGGCCTACTCCTACAATGAGCAGTTCTTC

D: NA
J: TRBJ2-1
size: NA
V: TRBV15
CDR3: CATRGIGNEQFF
DNA: TGTGCCACCAGGGGCATCGGCAATGAGCAGTTCTTC

D: TRBD1
J: TRBJ1-6
size: NA
V: TRBV30
CDR3: CAWRVDRANSPLHF
DNA: TGTGCCTGGAGGGTAGACAGGGCGAATTCACCCCTCCACTTT

D: NA
J: TRBJ1-1
size: NA
V: TRBV6-1
CDR3: CASSERGLSTEAFF
DNA: TGTGCCAGCAGTGAAAGGGGCCTATCGACTGAAGCTTTCTTT

D: NA
J: TRBJ1-2
size: once
V: TRBV9
CDR3: CASSTGGYGYTF
DNA: TGTGCCAGCAGCACCGGGGGTTATGGCTACACCTTC

D: TRBD1
J: TRBJ1-2
size: NA
V: TRBV7-3
CDR3: CASSLTRTGGVSGIGYTF
DNA: TGTGCCAGCAGCTTAACGCGGACAGGGGGCGTATCCGGCATAGGCTACACCTTC

D: NA
J: TRBJ1-2
size: NA
V: TRBV15
CDR3: CATSRDHSKSPRGGYTF
DNA: TGTGCCACCAGCAGAGATCACTCCAAATCCCCTAGGGGTGGCTACACCTTC

D: NA
J: TRBJ1-1
size: NA
V: TRBV19
CDR3: CASSMNTEAFF
DNA: TGTGCCAGTAGCATGAACACTGAAGCTTTCTTT

D: NA
J: TRBJ1-2
size: few
V: TRBV12-3/TRBV12-4
CDR3: CASRFQGRDGYTF
DNA: TGTGCCAGCAGGTTCCAGGGTAGGGATGGCTACACCTTC

D: NA
J: TRBJ1-5
size: NA
V: TRBV19
CDR3: CASSRRGGSNQPQHF
DNA: TGTGCCAGTAGTCGGAGAGGGGGTTCAAATCAGCCCCAGCATTTT

D: NA
J: TRBJ1-6
size: NA
V: TRBV30
CDR3: CAWSGDRRNSPLHF
DNA: TGTGCCTGGAGTGGAGACAGGAGAAATTCACCCCTCCACTTT

D: TRBD1
J: TRBJ2-1
size: NA
V: TRBV5-1
CDR3: CASSPDRDEQFF
DNA: TGCGCCAGCAGCCCCGACAGGGACGAGCAGTTCTTC

D: TRBD2
J: TRBJ2-7
size: NA
V: TRBV4-1
CDR3: CASSQDRFGLAGVEQYF
DNA: TGCGCCAGCAGCCAAGATCGTTTTGGACTAGCGGGAGTTGAGCAGTACTTC